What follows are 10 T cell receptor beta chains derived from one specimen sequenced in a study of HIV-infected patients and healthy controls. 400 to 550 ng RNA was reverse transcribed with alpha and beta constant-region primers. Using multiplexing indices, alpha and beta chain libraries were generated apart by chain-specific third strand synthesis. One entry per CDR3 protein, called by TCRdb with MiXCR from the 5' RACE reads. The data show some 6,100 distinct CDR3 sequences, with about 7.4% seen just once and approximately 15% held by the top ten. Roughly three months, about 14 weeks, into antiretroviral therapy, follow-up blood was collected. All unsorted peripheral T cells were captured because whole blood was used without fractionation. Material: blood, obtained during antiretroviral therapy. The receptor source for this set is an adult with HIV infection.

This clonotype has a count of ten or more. In DNA, the CDR3 is TGTGCCAGCAGTTACGAGCGTGAGCAGTTCTTC. It encodes CASSYEREQFF. V gene TRBV6-5 combines with J gene TRBJ2-1; no firm D call. The CDR3 loop spans 11 amino acids. The V and J ends lost 2 bases and 9 bases respectively, with 5 bases between them. Germline CDR1 reads MNHEY; CDR2 reads SVGAGI.

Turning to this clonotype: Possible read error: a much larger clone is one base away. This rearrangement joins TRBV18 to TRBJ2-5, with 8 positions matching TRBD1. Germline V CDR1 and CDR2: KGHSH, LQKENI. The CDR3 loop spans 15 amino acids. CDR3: CDSSPATGARETQYF. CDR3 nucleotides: TGTGACAGCTCACCGGCGACAGGGGCCCGAGAGACCCAGTACTTC.

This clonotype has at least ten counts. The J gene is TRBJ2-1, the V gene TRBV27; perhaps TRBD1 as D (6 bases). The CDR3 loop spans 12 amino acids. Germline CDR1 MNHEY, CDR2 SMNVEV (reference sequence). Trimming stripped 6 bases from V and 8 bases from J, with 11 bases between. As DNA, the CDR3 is TGTGCCAGCAGAAGTGCAGGGGATGAGCAGTTCTTC. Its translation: CASRSAGDEQFF.

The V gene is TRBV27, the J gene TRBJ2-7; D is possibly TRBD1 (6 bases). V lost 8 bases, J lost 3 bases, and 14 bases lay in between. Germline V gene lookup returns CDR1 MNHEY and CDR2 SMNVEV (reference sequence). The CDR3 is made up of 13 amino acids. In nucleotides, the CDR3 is TGTGCCAGCTCGACAGGTCCTTTCTACGAGCAGTACTTC. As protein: CASSTGPFYEQYF.

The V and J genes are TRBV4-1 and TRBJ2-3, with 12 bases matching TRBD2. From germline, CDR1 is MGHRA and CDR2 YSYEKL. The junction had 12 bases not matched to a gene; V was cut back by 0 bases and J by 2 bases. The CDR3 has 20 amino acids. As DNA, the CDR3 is TGCGCCAGCAGCCAAGACGCACGGGCTGGACTAGCGGGAACCACAGATACGCAGTATTTT. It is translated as CASSQDARAGLAGTTDTQYF.

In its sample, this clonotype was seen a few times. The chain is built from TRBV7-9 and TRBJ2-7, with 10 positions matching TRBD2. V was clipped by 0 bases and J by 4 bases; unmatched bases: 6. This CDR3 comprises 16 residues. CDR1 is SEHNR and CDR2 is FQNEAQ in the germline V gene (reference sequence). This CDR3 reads CASSLAGAGGLYEQYF. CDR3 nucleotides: TGTGCCAGCAGCTTAGCCGGAGCGGGAGGGCTTTACGAGCAGTACTTC.

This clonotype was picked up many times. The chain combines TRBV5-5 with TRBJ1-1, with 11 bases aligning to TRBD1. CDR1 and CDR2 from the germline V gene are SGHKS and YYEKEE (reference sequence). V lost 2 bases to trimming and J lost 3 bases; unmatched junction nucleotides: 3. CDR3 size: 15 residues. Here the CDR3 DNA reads TGTGCCAGCAGCTTATGGACAGGGGGCTACACTGAAGCTTTCTTT. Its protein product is CASSLWTGGYTEAFF. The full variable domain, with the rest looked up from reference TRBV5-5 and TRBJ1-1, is DAGVTQSPTHLIKTRGQQVTLRCSPISGHKSVSWYQQVLGQGPQFIFQYYEKEERGRGNFPDRFSARQFPNYSSELNVNALLLGDSALYLCASSLWTGGYTEAFFGQGTRLTVV.

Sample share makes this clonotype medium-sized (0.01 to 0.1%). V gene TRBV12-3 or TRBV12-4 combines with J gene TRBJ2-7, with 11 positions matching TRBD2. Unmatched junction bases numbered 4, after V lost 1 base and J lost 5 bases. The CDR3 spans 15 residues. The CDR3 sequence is CASSLVSGRVHEQYF. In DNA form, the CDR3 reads TGTGCCAGCAGTTTAGTTAGCGGGAGGGTCCACGAGCAGTACTTC.

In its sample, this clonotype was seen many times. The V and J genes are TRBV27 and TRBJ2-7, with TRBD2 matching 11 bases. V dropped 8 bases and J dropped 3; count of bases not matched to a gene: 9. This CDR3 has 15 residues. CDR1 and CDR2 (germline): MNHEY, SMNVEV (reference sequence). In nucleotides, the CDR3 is TGTGCCAGCGGCGTGACTAGCGGGGCCATCTACGAGCAGTACTTC. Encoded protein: CASGVTSGAIYEQYF.

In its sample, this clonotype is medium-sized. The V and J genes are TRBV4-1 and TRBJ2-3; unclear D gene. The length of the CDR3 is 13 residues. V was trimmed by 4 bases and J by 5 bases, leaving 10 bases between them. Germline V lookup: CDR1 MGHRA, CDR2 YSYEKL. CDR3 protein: CASSLPLGDTQYF. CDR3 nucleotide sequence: TGCGCCAGCAGCCTTCCCCTAGGAGATACGCAGTATTTT.